Below, 24 T cell receptor beta chains from the same sample are listed, as sequenced in a study of blood T cell repertoires in COVID-19. Assay: immunoSEQ multiplex PCR; the TCRdb copy retains only in-frame clones and omits some. The sample has 210,000 or so clones, over 75% seen once. What was sequenced was peripheral blood. Receptors originate from a man aged 50 or older with COVID-19, enrolled during active disease.

This chain links TRBV7-2 with TRBJ1-2, with D possibly matching TRBD1 (5 bases). The germline V and J ends were trimmed by 5 bases and 4 bases, with 11 bases remaining between them. Germline loops: CDR1 SGHTA, CDR2 FQGNSA. CDR3 length: 13 residues. The CDR3 is CASSPGPGYGYTF. The DNA of the CDR3 is TGTGCCAGCAGCCCAGGGCCAGGCTATGGCTACACCTTC.

The chain employs TRBV7-6 and TRBJ2-2, with TRBD2 matching 11 bases. The germline V gene encodes CDR1 SGHVS and CDR2 FNYEAQ. The CDR3 contains 16 residues. Trimming removed 6 bases from V and 3 bases from J; junction bases left unmatched: 6. Here the CDR3 DNA reads TGTGCCAGCAGTCTAGCGGGGGGCCCTGACACCGGGGAGCTGTTTTTT. Amino acids: CASSLAGGPDTGELFF.

This clone was detected only once. DNA for the CDR3: TGCGCCAGCAGCCCGCAACAGGACTACGAGCAGTACTTC. It translates to CASSPQQDYEQYF. The chain is built from TRBV4-1 and TRBJ2-7; a weak D match, TRBD1 (5 bases). With 4 bases removed from V and 3 bases from J, the gap between germline ends came to 10 bases. Germline V CDR1 and CDR2: MGHRA, YSYEKL. This CDR3 has 13 amino acids.

The chain uses TRBV4-3 and TRBJ2-3; 7 bases are shared with TRBD1. Unmatched junction bases numbered 7, after V lost 0 bases and J lost 1 base. Germline lookup yields CDR1 LGHNA and CDR2 YSLEER. This CDR3 has 17 residues. The CDR3 protein is CASSQDLAQGGTDTQYF. For the CDR3, the DNA is TGCGCCAGCAGCCAAGATCTCGCGCAGGGGGGCACAGATACGCAGTATTTT.

CDR3 protein: CASSHGQGAGTGELFF. CDR3 bases: TGTGCCAGCAGCCATGGACAGGGGGCAGGCACCGGGGAGCTGTTTTTT. The V call is TRBV11-3, the J call TRBJ2-2; 11 bases line up with TRBD1. Unmatched junction bases numbered 6, after V lost 5 bases and J lost 4 bases. Germline values: CDR1 SGHNT, CDR2 YENEEA. The CDR3 is made up of 16 amino acids.

This clone was recorded only once. This chain links TRBV28 with TRBJ2-1; 8 nucleotides align to TRBD1. J lost 9 bases, V lost 5 bases, and 9 bases had no gene match. Germline CDR1 MDHEN, CDR2 SYDVKM. The CDR3 sequence is 14 residues long. CDR3 in amino acids: CASSVQGALSEQFF. CDR3 sequence (DNA): TGTGCCAGCAGTGTCCAGGGGGCACTGAGTGAGCAGTTCTTC.

This rearrangement joins TRBV3-1 (or the pseudogene TRBV3-2) to TRBJ2-5, with 14 bases that match TRBD2. The V segment lost 7 bases and the J segment 5 bases; nucleotides outside the gene matches: 12. Per the germline V gene, CDR1 is LGHDT and CDR2 is YNNKEL (reference sequence). The CDR3 is 17 amino acids. CDR3: CASKGLAGGPDGETQYF. In DNA, the CDR3 is TGTGCCAGCAAAGGACTAGCGGGGGGCCCAGACGGGGAGACCCAGTACTTC.

The chain links TRBV27 to TRBJ1-1, with D perhaps TRBD1 (5 bases). V lost 1 base, J lost 0 bases, and 9 bases lay in between. The germline V gene has CDR1 MNHEY and CDR2 SMNVEV (reference sequence). The CDR3 covers 15 residues. CDR3 amino acids: CASSLFGGVNTEAFF. The DNA of the CDR3 is TGTGCCAGCAGTTTATTTGGGGGGGTGAACACTGAAGCTTTCTTT.

This sequence joins TRBV7-2 and TRBJ2-7, with 8 bases fitting TRBD2. Germline-derived CDR1 and CDR2 are SGHTA and FQGNSA. CDR3 length: 12 residues. Trimming cost V 2 bases and J 11 bases; bases outside gene matches: 5. The CDR3 sequence is CASSLSGGEEYF. The CDR3 bases are TGTGCCAGCAGCTTAAGCGGGGGAGAGGAGTACTTC.

The J gene is TRBJ2-2, the V gene TRBV10-3, with 7 bases matching TRBD2. Germline-derived CDR1 and CDR2 are ENHRY and SYGVKD. The CDR3 is made up of 13 amino acids. Losses at the gene ends were 11 bases for V and 5 bases for J; bases not matched to a gene: 8. The chain's CDR3 is CAVNMGGTGELFF. The CDR3 DNA is TGTGCCGTCAACATGGGGGGGACCGGGGAGCTGTTTTTT.

The chain is built from TRBV5-8 and TRBJ2-7; TRBD1 matches at 10 bases. V dropped 2 bases and J dropped 5; count of bases not matched to a gene: 4. Germline values: CDR1 SGHTS, CDR2 YDEGEE. CDR3 size: 14 residues. This chain's CDR3 is CASSFRDRGNEQYF. CDR3 DNA sequence: TGTGCCAGCAGCTTTCGGGACAGGGGTAACGAGCAGTACTTC.

This chain links TRBV7-8 with TRBJ2-2; TRBD1 agrees at 11 bases. V dropped 1 base and J dropped 7; count of bases not matched to a gene: 8. Germline V gives CDR1 SGHVS, CDR2 FQNEAQ. The CDR3 sequence is 17 residues long. The CDR3 DNA reads as TGTGCCAGCAGCTTAGGATTTGGACAGGGGGCGGGCGGGGAGCTGTTTTTT. Amino acids: CASSLGFGQGAGGELFF.

The chain has TRBV19 and TRBJ1-1; D is possibly TRBD1 (5 bases). Trimming removed 2 bases from V and 1 base from J, with 14 bases in between. The CDR3 consists of 16 residues. The germline CDR1 and CDR2 sequences are LNHDA and SQIVND (reference sequence). CDR3: CASSIFGGEPNTEAFF. DNA of the CDR3: TGTGCCAGTAGTATATTCGGAGGGGAGCCGAACACTGAAGCTTTCTTT.

The chain carries TRBV30 and TRBJ2-5; 14 bases map to TRBD2. Germline V gene sequence: CDR1 GTSNPN, CDR2 SVGIG (reference sequence). V trimming: 1 base; J trimming: 9 bases; junction bases outside the gene matches: 13. The CDR3 extends over 17 amino acids. The CDR3 region has the DNA TGTGCCTGGAGTGCCTCCACGACTAGCGGGGGGGGAGGGTCCCAGTACTTC. This codes for CAWSASTTSGGGGSQYF. Combining the CDR3 with reference TRBV30 and TRBJ2-5 gives the whole variable domain SQTIHQWPATLVQPVGSPLSLECTVEGTSNPNLYWYRQAAGRGLQLLFYSVGIGQISSEVPQNLSASRPQDRQFILSSKKLLLSDSGFYLCAWSASTTSGGGGSQYFGPGTRLLVL.

This clone was found once. The DNA of the CDR3 is TGTGCCAGCAGACCCAGGGACAATGAGCAGTTCTTC. As protein: CASRPRDNEQFF. The chain recombines TRBV7-8 with TRBJ2-1; D perhaps matches TRBD1 (5 bases). Trimming stripped 6 bases from V and 5 bases from J, with 8 bases between. The CDR3 is made up of 12 amino acids. The V gene's germline CDR1 is SGHVS and CDR2 FQNEAQ.

The chain has TRBV7-9 and TRBJ2-1; 10 nucleotides line up with TRBD2. The CDR3 is 15 residues long. Germline lookup yields CDR1 SEHNR and CDR2 FQNEAQ (reference sequence). After removal of 5 bases from V and 2 bases from J, the junction contained 3 bases not matched to a gene. The DNA for the CDR3 is TGTGCCAGCAGCCGCAGCGGGGGGGCCTACAATGAGCAGTTCTTC. It encodes CASSRSGGAYNEQFF.

The chain links TRBV5-1 to TRBJ2-2; 11 nucleotides agree with TRBD1. The CDR3 has 15 residues. The V and J ends lost 3 bases and 5 bases, in that order; junction bases with no gene match: 3. Germline V CDR1 and CDR2: SGHRS, YFSETQ. The CDR3 DNA is TGCGCCAGCAGCTATGGACAGGGGGCTACCGGGGAGCTGTTTTTT. It translates to CASSYGQGATGELFF.

The CDR3 nucleotides are TGTGCCAGCAGCCAATCCGCTGGGGGGGCCAAAAACATTCAGTACTTC. Translating it yields CASSQSAGGAKNIQYF. This chain connects TRBV3-1 (or the pseudogene TRBV3-2) to TRBJ2-4; perhaps TRBD2 as D (6 bases). The CDR3 spans 16 residues. CDR1 and CDR2 (germline): LGHDT, YNNKEL (reference sequence). Deletions cut 2 bases from V and 1 base from J, with 12 bases between.

V usage is TRBV4-3 and J usage is TRBJ2-7; 7 bases are a match to TRBD1. Germline CDR1 and CDR2: LGHNA and YSLEER. The CDR3 is made up of 17 amino acids. Trimming at V came to 1 base and at J to 3 bases, leaving 12 bases not matched to a gene. CDR3 nucleotide sequence: TGCGCCAGCAGCCAAGCTGGGACAGAAAGCCTAAACTACGAGCAGTACTTC. Translating it yields CASSQAGTESLNYEQYF.

V is TRBV10-1 and J is TRBJ2-7; D perhaps matches TRBD1 (6 bases). The germline V gene encodes CDR1 WNHNN and CDR2 SYGVQD (reference sequence). V lost 4 bases to trimming and J lost 5 bases, with 15 bases between them. This CDR3 has 14 residues. CDR3 in DNA: TGCGCCAGCAGTGTTCTAACAGGGAAACACGAGCAGTACTTC. This translates into CASSVLTGKHEQYF.

V gene TRBV28 combines with J gene TRBJ2-1; 8 nucleotides align to TRBD1. The length of the CDR3 is 15 residues. J was trimmed by 1 base and V by 2 bases; bases with no gene match: 1. In germline, CDR1 is MDHEN, CDR2 SYDVKM. The CDR3 loop reads CASSLDRGSYNEQFF. The CDR3 DNA sequence: TGTGCCAGCAGTTTAGACAGGGGTTCCTACAATGAGCAGTTCTTC.

Turning to this clone: Different DNA sequences within this sample yield the same CDR3. The rearrangement links TRBV7-3 to TRBJ2-1; D possibly corresponds to TRBD2 (6 bases). CDR3 length equals 14 residues. The germline V gene has CDR1 SGHTA and CDR2 FQGTGA. V lost 2 bases and J 4 bases, leaving 9 bases between the germline ends. The CDR3 region is CASSLGRGYNEQFF. The CDR3 DNA reads as TGTGCCAGCAGCTTAGGGCGGGGATACAATGAGCAGTTCTTC.

The chain links TRBV5-1 to TRBJ1-3; D perhaps matches TRBD1 (5 bases). The V and J ends lost 7 bases and 0 bases respectively, with 14 bases between them. From germline, CDR1 is SGHRS and CDR2 YFSETQ. CDR3 size: 15 residues. CDR3 DNA: TGCGCCAGCGCGACACAGGCCAGCTCTGGAAACACCATATATTTT. Its translation is CASATQASSGNTIYF.

V gene TRBV5-6 combines with J gene TRBJ1-1; TRBD1 agrees at 7 bases. Germline V gene sequence: CDR1 SGHDT, CDR2 YYEEEE. The CDR3 consists of 14 residues. Trimming cost V 0 bases and J 1 base; bases outside gene matches: 0. The CDR3 DNA is TGTGCCAGCAGCTTGGGGACAGGGAACACTGAAGCTTTCTTT. Protein: CASSLGTGNTEAFF.